This T cell receptor beta chain was sequenced during a study of CD8 T cells in ankylosing spondylitis. This clonotype was observed many times. Via MiXCR, TCRdb re-called the 5' RACE reads, giving one row per CDR3 protein. This repertoire shows hundreds of thousands of distinct CDR3 sequences, around 7.8% found once; its top ten account for about 6.8%. The receptor was isolated from a male donor with ankylosing spondylitis or in good health (not recorded which). The sequencing input was blood, either unsorted or a sorted T cell fraction (not recorded which).

The CDR3 loop reads CASSPPKIGGATYNEQFF. The CDR3 coding sequence is TGCGCCAGCAGCCCCCCCAAAATTGGCGGGGCTACCTACAATGAGCAGTTCTTC. V is TRBV5-1 and J is TRBJ2-1; D is possibly TRBD2 (6 bases). CDR1 and CDR2 from the germline V gene are SGHRS and YFSETQ. This CDR3 is 18 amino acids long. V was clipped by 4 bases and J by 2 bases, with 22 bases between them.